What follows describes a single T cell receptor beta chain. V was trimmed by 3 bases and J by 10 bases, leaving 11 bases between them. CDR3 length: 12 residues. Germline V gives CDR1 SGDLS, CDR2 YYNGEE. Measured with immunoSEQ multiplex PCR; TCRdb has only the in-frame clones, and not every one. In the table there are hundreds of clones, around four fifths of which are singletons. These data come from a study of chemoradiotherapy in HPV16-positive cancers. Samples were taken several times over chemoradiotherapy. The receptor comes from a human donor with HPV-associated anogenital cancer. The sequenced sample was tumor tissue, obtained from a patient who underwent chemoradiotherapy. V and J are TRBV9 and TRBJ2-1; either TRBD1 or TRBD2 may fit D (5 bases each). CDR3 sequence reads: CASSEGWDEQFF. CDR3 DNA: TGTGCCAGCAGCGAGGGTTGGGACGAGCAGTTCTTC.